This T cell receptor beta chain originates from a study of beta chain features in type 1 diabetes. As for the study in general: Healthy donors and patients showed comparable age, gender and cell yields.

Reverse transcription of all isolated RNA meant that expressed TCRB transcripts were sequenced. A few million reads were obtained on average from naive, central memory and regulatory T cell samples. Some clones are missing from TCRdb's copy, which holds only in-frame ones; the method was immunoSEQ multiplex PCR. The data show 150,000 to 180,000 clones, around 10% seen once. There are a few counts of this clone. As yet, its antigen is unknown. The study's findings and limits: The naive, central memory and Treg TCRB repertoires showed an apparent similarity that was greater among patients than among healthy donors. PCR could preferentially amplify shorter templates, alike in patients and controls.

CDR1 SGDLS and CDR2 YYNGEE come from the germline V gene. The CDR3 spans 15 residues. V shed 3 bases, J shed 5 bases, and the junction held 8 bases outside the gene matches. This sequence joins TRBV9 and TRBJ2-5; TRBD2 agrees at 9 bases. The specimen was central memory CD4+ T cells from blood. The clonotype comes from a man in his late teens or twenties in good health. The CDR3 coding sequence is TGTGCCAGCAGCGGGAGCGGGGGGTCTGGGGAGACCCAGTACTTC. It translates to CASSGSGGSGETQYF.